Below, 26 T cell receptor beta chains from the same sample are listed, as sequenced in a study of CD8 T cells in ankylosing spondylitis. General study points: A TCR beta motif of fewer than 10 highly homologous variants seemed to mark ankylosing spondylitis blood.

Antigen specificity for these receptors is unknown. TCRdb re-called the 5' RACE reads with MiXCR, one entry per CDR3 protein. Of 500,000 to 550,000 distinct CDR3 sequences in the sample, roughly an eighth were seen once. Input material: blood, either unsorted or a sorted T cell fraction (not recorded which). The receptor source for this set is a male donor with ankylosing spondylitis.

The CDR3 loop reads CASSPKGPGNTIYF. In DNA, the CDR3 is TGTGCCAGCTCACCAAAAGGGCCTGGAAACACCATATATTTT. The genes are TRBV18 and TRBJ1-3; D is unresolved. Germline CDR1 and CDR2: KGHSH and LQKENI. Trimming shortened V by 2 bases and J by 2 bases, and 7 bases separated the two germline ends. This CDR3 has 14 residues.

The sample holds a few counts of this clonotype. The V gene is TRBV20-1, the J gene TRBJ2-1, with D possibly TRBD2 on 6 matching bases. V lost 0 bases and J 10 bases, leaving 22 bases between the germline ends. Germline V gene lookup returns CDR1 DFQATT and CDR2 SNEGSKA (reference sequence). The CDR3 sequence is 16 residues long. CDR3 sequence reads: CSARDGEARSVQEQFF. Here the CDR3 DNA reads TGCAGTGCTAGAGATGGGGAGGCTAGGAGCGTACAAGAGCAGTTCTTC.

The V and J genes are TRBV12-3 or TRBV12-4 and TRBJ2-2, with D maybe TRBD2 (5 bases). The CDR3 is 14 residues long. V shed 7 bases and J shed 6 bases, with 15 bases lying between them. CDR3 DNA: TGTGCCAGCACGCCTACTAGTTCCCCCGGGGAGCTGTTTTTT. Translating it yields CASTPTSSPGELFF.

This clonotype was counted between two and nine times. The gene calls are TRBV24-1 and TRBJ2-3; TRBD2 is a possible D gene (6 bases). In germline, CDR1 is KGHDR, CDR2 SFDVKD. Trimming removed 4 bases from V and 8 bases from J, with 27 bases in between. The CDR3 totals 18 residues. CDR3 residues: CATSDPLQGRDGPGTQYF. For the CDR3, the DNA is TGTGCCACCAGTGACCCCTTGCAAGGGCGGGACGGCCCTGGTACGCAGTATTTT.

The chain carries TRBV23-1 and TRBJ2-7; D unresolved. TRBV23-1 is labeled an ORF, and its function is uncertain. Between the trimmed V and J ends, which lost 3 bases and 2 bases, there was a span of 14 bases. This CDR3 is 15 amino acids long. The CDR3 spells CASSQAAGDTYEQYV. As DNA, the CDR3 is TGCGCCAGCAGTCAGGCCGCAGGTGATACCTACGAGCAGTACGTC.

The chain links TRBV29-1 to TRBJ1-2; 7 nucleotides match TRBD1. The V gene end was trimmed by 3 bases and the J gene end by 8 bases; junction bases not matched to a gene: 15. Looked up from germline, CDR1 is SQVTM and CDR2 is ANQGSEA. The CDR3 sequence is 15 residues long. In DNA, the CDR3 is TGCAGCGTTGATGAGACAGGGACCTCGGTGGTAGGCTACACCTTC. Its protein product is CSVDETGTSVVGYTF.

The J gene is TRBJ1-6, the V gene TRBV21-1; the listed D gene, TRBD1, was not tested against the DNA. TRBV21-1 is a pseudogene. CDR3 length equals 19 residues. The chain's CDR3 is CASSKNPTGGPTYNSPLHF. The CDR3 nucleotides are TGTGCCAGCAGCAAAAATCCGACAGGGGGACCGACATATAATTCACCCCTCCACTTT.

Many counts were recorded for this clonotype. V gene TRBV5-1 combines with J gene TRBJ2-3; 10 bases fit TRBD2. The CDR3 length is 16 residues. CDR1 and CDR2 (germline): SGHRS, YFSETQ. V shed 2 bases and J 3 bases; nucleotides not matched to a gene: 6. CDR3 loop: CASSFASGSGTDTQYF. The CDR3 DNA follows: TGCGCCAGCAGCTTTGCTAGCGGGAGCGGTACAGATACGCAGTATTTT.

This clonotype was seen a few times. This chain links TRBV7-8 with TRBJ2-3; 8 bases agree with TRBD2. The CDR3 totals 15 residues. With 5 bases clipped from V and 6 bases from J, the junction kept 10 bases outside the gene matches. Germline V gene sequence: CDR1 SGHVS, CDR2 FQNEAQ. As DNA, the CDR3 is TGTGCCAGCAGCAAACTAGCGGCAGATGCGGATACGCAGTATTTT. Translated: CASSKLAADADTQYF. The complete variable domain, with remaining parts taken from reference TRBV7-8 and TRBJ2-3, reads GAGVSQSPRYKVAKRGQDVALRCDPISGHVSLFWYQQALGQGPEFLTYFQNEAQLDKSGLPSDRFFAERPEGSVSTLKIQRTQQEDSAVYLCASSKLAADADTQYFGPGTRLTVL.

The chain has TRBV4-1 and TRBJ1-2; D may be TRBD1 (5 bases). The germline V and J ends were trimmed by 4 bases and 5 bases, with 20 bases remaining between them. The germline V gene has CDR1 MGHRA and CDR2 YSYEKL. The CDR3 sequence is 16 residues long. The CDR3 region is CASSRTYSGFLYGYTF. The CDR3 nucleotides read TGCGCCAGCAGCCGCACATATTCAGGGTTTTTGTATGGCTACACCTTC.

J is TRBJ2-3 and V is TRBV11-1; 15 bases line up with TRBD2. Germline CDR1 reads SGHAT; CDR2 reads FQDESV (reference sequence). Trimming took 3 bases from V and 0 from J; bases not matched to a gene: 4. CDR3 length: 18 amino acids. As DNA, the CDR3 is TGTGCCAGCAGCTTTCCCGGGACTAGCGGGAGGAGCACAGATACGCAGTATTTT. This encodes CASSFPGTSGRSTDTQYF.

The chain uses TRBV7-6 and TRBJ1-1, with no clear D. Germline V gene data show CDR1 as SGHVS and CDR2 as FNYEAQ. CDR3 length: 13 residues. V lost 5 bases and J lost 1, with 8 bases in between. CDR3 residues: CASSAQRNTEAFF. The CDR3 bases are TGTGCCAGCAGCGCCCAGAGGAACACTGAAGCTTTCTTT.

The table lists this clonotype with many counts. The chain has TRBV6-4 and TRBJ2-1; D gene unclear. The V gene lost 4 bases and the J gene lost 3 bases, with 4 bases spanning the gap. The CDR3 spans 12 residues. Per germline, CDR1 MRHNA and CDR2 SNTAGT. DNA for the CDR3: TGTGCCAGCAGTGGGGGCTACAATGAGCAGTTCTTC. Translating it yields CASSGGYNEQFF.

This clonotype was counted at least ten times. The chain uses TRBV29-1 and TRBJ2-4, with 7 nucleotides matching TRBD2. J was trimmed by 8 bases and V by 5 bases; bases with no gene match: 9. The CDR3 length is 13 residues. Germline CDR1 is SQVTM and CDR2 is ANQGSEA. CDR3 amino acids: CSVLGGSRDIQYF. CDR3 coding DNA: TGCAGCGTTTTGGGGGGGAGTAGGGACATTCAGTACTTC.

The chain links TRBV5-6 to TRBJ2-1; 13 bases fit TRBD2. The length of the CDR3 is 15 residues. V gave up 8 bases and J gave up 10 bases; unmatched junction bases: 12. Germline CDR1 and CDR2: SGHDT and YYEEEE. The CDR3: CARGPGTSGIDEQFF. CDR3 nucleotide sequence: TGTGCCAGGGGCCCCGGGACTAGCGGGATCGACGAGCAGTTCTTC.

The rearrangement links TRBV12-3 or TRBV12-4 to TRBJ1-1; D is unresolved. This CDR3 is 11 amino acids long. The V and J ends lost 4 bases and 8 bases respectively, with 8 bases between them. CDR3 amino acids: CASSSIKEAFF. CDR3 coding DNA: TGTGCCAGCAGTTCCATCAAAGAAGCTTTCTTT.

The rearrangement joins TRBV6-5 to TRBJ1-1, with TRBD1 matching 8 bases. CDR1 is MNHEY, CDR2 SVGAGI, per germline. The CDR3 length is 16 residues. Trimming cost V 0 bases and J 5 bases; bases outside gene matches: 8. In nucleotides, the CDR3 is TGTGCCAGCAGTTACTCGATGACAGGGGTTTTTACTGAAGCTTTCTTT. Translating it yields CASSYSMTGVFTEAFF.

This rearrangement joins TRBV6-5 to TRBJ2-7; D not certain. V was trimmed by 10 bases and J by 5 bases, leaving 12 bases between them. Germline assignment: CDR1 MNHEY and CDR2 SVGAGI. The CDR3 length is 11 residues. CDR3 nucleotide sequence: TGTGCCACAACACCTTGGAACGAGCAGTACGTC. Protein: CATTPWNEQYV.

This clonotype was seen repeatedly, ten times or more. The rearrangement links TRBV7-9 to TRBJ1-2, with 7 positions matching TRBD1. Germline loops: CDR1 SEHNR, CDR2 FQNEAQ (reference sequence). The trim removed 5 bases at V and 3 bases at J, leaving 9 bases unmatched. The CDR3 contains 15 residues. CDR3 DNA: TGTGCCAGCAGCCCAGGACAGGACGACGACTATGGCTACACCTTC. This codes for CASSPGQDDDYGYTF.

This clonotype has just a few counts. The DNA for the CDR3 is TGTGCCAGCAGCTTACCGGGCCGCGATGGCTACACCTTC. It encodes CASSLPGRDGYTF. The genes are TRBV7-2 and TRBJ1-2; D is undetermined. This CDR3 spans 13 amino acids. Trimming pared 2 bases from V and 6 bases from J, leaving 10 bases between. Germline V CDR1 and CDR2: SGHTA, FQGNSA.

The chain uses TRBV20-1 and TRBJ2-1, with 10 bases that match TRBD2. The CDR3 consists of 13 residues. The ends lost 5 bases at V and 9 bases at J; junction bases unmatched: 7. Germline V CDR1 and CDR2: DFQATT, SNEGSKA (reference sequence). The DNA of the CDR3 is TGCAGTGCTTCCGGGACTAGCGAAAGTGAGCAGTTCTTC. This gives the protein CSASGTSESEQFF.

This clonotype has ten or more counts. The V and J genes are TRBV7-2 and TRBJ2-3; D gene ambiguous. CDR1 and CDR2 from the germline V gene are SGHTA and FQGNSA. V gave up 1 base and J gave up 2 bases, with 13 bases separating them. The CDR3 length is 16 residues. The CDR3 region has the DNA TGTGCCAGCAGCTTAGTGGGCGGCCGAAACACAGATACGCAGTATTTT. Translation gives CASSLVGGRNTDTQYF.

This sequence joins TRBV20-1 and TRBJ2-3; 8 bases are shared with TRBD2. Germline V lookup: CDR1 DFQATT, CDR2 SNEGSKA (reference sequence). Trimming at V came to 3 bases and at J to 2 bases, leaving 10 bases not matched to a gene. This CDR3 spans 16 amino acids. The CDR3 loop reads CSASSASGYDTDTQYF. CDR3 DNA sequence: TGCAGTGCTAGTTCAGCTAGCGGGTATGACACAGATACGCAGTATTTT.

The chain has TRBV5-5 and TRBJ2-3, with 8 bases identical to TRBD1. This CDR3 comprises 16 residues. From germline, CDR1 is SGHKS and CDR2 YYEKEE (reference sequence). V lost 4 bases to trimming and J lost 6 bases; unmatched junction nucleotides: 13. The CDR3 spells CASSPGTGSPIDTQYF. DNA of the CDR3: TGTGCCAGCAGCCCGGGGACAGGTTCCCCAATTGATACGCAGTATTTT.

This clonotype came up many times. The chain combines TRBV12-3 or TRBV12-4 with TRBJ2-7; D is perhaps TRBD2 (5 bases). V gave up 7 bases and J gave up 0 bases, with 13 bases separating them. CDR3 length equals 14 residues. CDR3 DNA: TGTGCCAGCAAGGACGGAGGATTCTCCTACGAGCAGTACTTC. Translated, it gives CASKDGGFSYEQYF.

This clonotype was seen a few times. CDR3 bases: TGCAGTGCCCTCGCAGGGCTCGGGGCCAACGTCCTGACTTTC. This gives the protein CSALAGLGANVLTF. The V gene is TRBV20-1, the J gene TRBJ2-6; tentative D call: TRBD1 (5 bases). Germline V gives CDR1 DFQATT, CDR2 SNEGSKA (reference sequence). With 6 bases removed from V and 4 bases from J, the gap between germline ends came to 13 bases. The CDR3 extends over 14 amino acids.